This record covers a single T cell receptor (beta chain). This sample was taken from a study of cytomegalovirus exposure and HLA in healthy donors. PCR amplification relied on 60 Vbeta primers (plus 13 Jbeta primers). Here immunoSEQ multiplex PCR was the method, and the copy in TCRdb shows in-frame clones only, minus some. The table lists 200,000 to 250,000 clones, about 81% of them singletons. This CDR3 spans 15 amino acids. Trimming removed 6 bases at V and 0 bases at J, with 12 bases between. Germline values: CDR1 MGHRA, CDR2 YSYEKL. This TCR was recovered from a woman aged 40 to 50 in good health and CMV-seronegative. This chain links TRBV4-1 with TRBJ2-1, with D perhaps TRBD2 (6 bases). The specimen sequenced was PBMCs. The CDR3 loop is CASRTGGNSYNEQFF. The CDR3 bases are TGCGCCAGCAGGACCGGGGGAAACTCCTACAATGAGCAGTTCTTC.